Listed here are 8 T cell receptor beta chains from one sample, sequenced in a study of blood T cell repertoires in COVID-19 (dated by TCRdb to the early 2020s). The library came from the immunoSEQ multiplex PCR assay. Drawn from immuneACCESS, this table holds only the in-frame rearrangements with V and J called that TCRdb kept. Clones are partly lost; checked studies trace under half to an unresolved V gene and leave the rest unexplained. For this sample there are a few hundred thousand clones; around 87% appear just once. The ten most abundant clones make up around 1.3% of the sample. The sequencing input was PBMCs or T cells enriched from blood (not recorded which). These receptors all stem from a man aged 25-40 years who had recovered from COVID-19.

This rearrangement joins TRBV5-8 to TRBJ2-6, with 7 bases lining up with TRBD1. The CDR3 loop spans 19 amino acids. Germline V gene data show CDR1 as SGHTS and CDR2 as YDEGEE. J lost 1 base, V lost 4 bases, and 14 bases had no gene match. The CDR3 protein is CASSHDRARFSSGANVLTF. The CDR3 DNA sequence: TGTGCCAGCAGCCACGACAGGGCCAGGTTTAGTTCTGGGGCCAACGTCCTGACTTTC.

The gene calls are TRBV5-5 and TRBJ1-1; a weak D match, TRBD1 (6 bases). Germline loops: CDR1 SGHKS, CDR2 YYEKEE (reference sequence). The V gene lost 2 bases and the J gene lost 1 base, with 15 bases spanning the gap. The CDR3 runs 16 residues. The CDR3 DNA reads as TGTGCCAGCAGCTTAGGACAGCAAAGGGGGAACACTGAAGCTTTCTTT. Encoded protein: CASSLGQQRGNTEAFF.

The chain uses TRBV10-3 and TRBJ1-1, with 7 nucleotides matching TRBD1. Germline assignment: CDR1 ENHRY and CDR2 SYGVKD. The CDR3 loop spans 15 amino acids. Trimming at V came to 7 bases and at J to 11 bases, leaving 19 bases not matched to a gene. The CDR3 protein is CAIMNPTTGRPLAFF. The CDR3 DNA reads TGTGCCATCATGAACCCGACGACAGGGAGGCCCTTGGCTTTCTTT.

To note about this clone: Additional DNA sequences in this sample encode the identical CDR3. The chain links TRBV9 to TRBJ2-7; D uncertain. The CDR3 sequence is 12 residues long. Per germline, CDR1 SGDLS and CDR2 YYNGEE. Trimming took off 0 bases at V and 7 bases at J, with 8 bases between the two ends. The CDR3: CASSVASGEQYF. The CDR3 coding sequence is TGTGCCAGCAGCGTAGCGTCGGGTGAGCAGTACTTC.

CDR3 DNA: TGTGCCAGCAGTCCAGGGGTAAACACTGAAGCTTTCTTT. Translating it yields CASSPGVNTEAFF. V gene TRBV12-3 or TRBV12-4 combines with J gene TRBJ1-1; D is perhaps TRBD1 (6 bases). This CDR3 has 13 residues. The V end lost 5 bases, the J end lost 2 bases, and 9 bases lay between the germline ends.

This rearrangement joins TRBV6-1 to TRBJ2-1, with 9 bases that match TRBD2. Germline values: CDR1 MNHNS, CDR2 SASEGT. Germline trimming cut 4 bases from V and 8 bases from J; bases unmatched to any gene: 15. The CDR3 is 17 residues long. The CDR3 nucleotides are TGTGCCAGCAGTGCCAGTTTGGGGCGGGGGGGCCTTGATGAGCAGTTCTTC. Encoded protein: CASSASLGRGGLDEQFF.

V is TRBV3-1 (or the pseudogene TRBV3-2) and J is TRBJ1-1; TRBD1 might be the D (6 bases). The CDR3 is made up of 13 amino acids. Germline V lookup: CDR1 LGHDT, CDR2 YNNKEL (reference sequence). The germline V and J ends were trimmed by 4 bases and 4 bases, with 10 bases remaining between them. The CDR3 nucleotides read TGTGCCAGCAGCCGGGGGGGGGCCACTGAAGCTTTCTTT. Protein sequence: CASSRGGATEAFF.

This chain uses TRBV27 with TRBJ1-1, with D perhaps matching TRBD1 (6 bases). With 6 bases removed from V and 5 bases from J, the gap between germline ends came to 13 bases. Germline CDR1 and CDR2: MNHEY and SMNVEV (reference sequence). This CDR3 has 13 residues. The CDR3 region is CASRLGQGTEAFF. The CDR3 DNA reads TGTGCCAGCAGGTTGGGGCAGGGGACTGAAGCTTTCTTT.